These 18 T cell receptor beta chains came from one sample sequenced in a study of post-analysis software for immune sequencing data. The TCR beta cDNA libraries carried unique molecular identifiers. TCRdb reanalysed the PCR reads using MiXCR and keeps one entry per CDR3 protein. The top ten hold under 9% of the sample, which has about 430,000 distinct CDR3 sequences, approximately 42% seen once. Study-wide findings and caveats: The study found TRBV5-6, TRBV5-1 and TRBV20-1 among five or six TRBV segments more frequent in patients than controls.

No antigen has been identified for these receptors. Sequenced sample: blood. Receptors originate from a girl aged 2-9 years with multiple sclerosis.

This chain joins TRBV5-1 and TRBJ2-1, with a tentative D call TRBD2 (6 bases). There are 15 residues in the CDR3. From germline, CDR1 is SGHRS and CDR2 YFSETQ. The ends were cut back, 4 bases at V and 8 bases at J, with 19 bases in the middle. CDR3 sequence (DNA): TGCGCCAGCAGCCAAACGGGGGAACTCGAGGATGAGCAGTTCTTC. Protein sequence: CASSQTGELEDEQFF.

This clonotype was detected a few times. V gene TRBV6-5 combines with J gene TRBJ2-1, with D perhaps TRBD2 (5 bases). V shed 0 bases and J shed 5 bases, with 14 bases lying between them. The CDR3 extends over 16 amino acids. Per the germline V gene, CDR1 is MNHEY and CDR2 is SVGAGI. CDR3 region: CASSYSSTTPNNEQFF. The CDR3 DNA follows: TGTGCCAGCAGTTACTCATCGACTACCCCTAACAATGAGCAGTTCTTC.

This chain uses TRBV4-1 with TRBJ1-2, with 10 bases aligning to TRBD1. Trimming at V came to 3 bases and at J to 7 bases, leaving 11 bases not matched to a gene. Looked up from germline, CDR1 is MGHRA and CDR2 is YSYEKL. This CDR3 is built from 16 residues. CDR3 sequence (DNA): TGCGCCAGCAGCCAGTTCGCGGGACAGGGGTCGGGTGGCTACACCTTC. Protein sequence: CASSQFAGQGSGGYTF.

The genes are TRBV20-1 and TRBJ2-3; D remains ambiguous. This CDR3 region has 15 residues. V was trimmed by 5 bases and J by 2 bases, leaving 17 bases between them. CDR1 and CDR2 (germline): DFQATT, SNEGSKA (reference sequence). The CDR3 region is CSAASLTRSTDTQYF. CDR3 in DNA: TGCAGTGCTGCTTCCCTCACCCGTTCCACAGATACGCAGTATTTT.

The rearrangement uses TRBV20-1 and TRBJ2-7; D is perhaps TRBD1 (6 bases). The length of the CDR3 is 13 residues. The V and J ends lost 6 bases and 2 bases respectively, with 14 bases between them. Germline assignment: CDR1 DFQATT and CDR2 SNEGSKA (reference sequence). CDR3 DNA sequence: TGCAGTGCACCGGGACACCCTACCTACGAGCAGTACTTC. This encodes CSAPGHPTYEQYF.

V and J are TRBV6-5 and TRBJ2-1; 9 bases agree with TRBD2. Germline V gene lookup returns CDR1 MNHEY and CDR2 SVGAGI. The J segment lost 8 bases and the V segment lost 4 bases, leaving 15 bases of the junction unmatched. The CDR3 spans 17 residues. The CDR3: CASSSHRSGLALYEQFF. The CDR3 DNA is TGTGCCAGCAGTTCGCACCGGTCGGGACTAGCTCTGTATGAGCAGTTCTTC.

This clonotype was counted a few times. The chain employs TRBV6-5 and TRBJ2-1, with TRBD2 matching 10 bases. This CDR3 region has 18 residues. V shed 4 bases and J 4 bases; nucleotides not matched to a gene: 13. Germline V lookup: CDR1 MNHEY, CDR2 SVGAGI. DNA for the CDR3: TGTGCCAGCAGTTCCGTAGCGGGAGGTCCCACTTTTTACAATGAGCAGTTCTTC. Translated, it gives CASSSVAGGPTFYNEQFF.

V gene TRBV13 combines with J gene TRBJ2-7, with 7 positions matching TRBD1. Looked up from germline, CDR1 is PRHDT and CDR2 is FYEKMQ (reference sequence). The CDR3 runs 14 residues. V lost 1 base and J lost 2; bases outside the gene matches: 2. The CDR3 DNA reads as TGTGCCAGCAGCTTAGAAGACAGGGCCTACGAGCAGTACTTC. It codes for CASSLEDRAYEQYF.

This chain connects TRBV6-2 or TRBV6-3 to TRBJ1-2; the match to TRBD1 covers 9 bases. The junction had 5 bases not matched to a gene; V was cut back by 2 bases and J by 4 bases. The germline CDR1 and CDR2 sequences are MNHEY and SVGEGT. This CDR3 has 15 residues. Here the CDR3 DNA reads TGTGCCAGCAGTTACCCACAGGGGGCAAGCTATGGCTACACCTTC. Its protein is CASSYPQGASYGYTF.

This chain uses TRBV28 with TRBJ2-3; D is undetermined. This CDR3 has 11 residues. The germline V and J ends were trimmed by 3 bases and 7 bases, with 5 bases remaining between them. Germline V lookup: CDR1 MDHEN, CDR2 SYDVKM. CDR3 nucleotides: TGTGCCAGCAGTTTTAGGTATACGCAGTATTTT. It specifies CASSFRYTQYF.

The CDR3, as DNA: TGTGCCAGCAGCCAACAGGGGTACGAAAAACTGTTTTTT. Protein product: CASSQQGYEKLFF. This chain uses TRBV13 with TRBJ1-4, with 7 nucleotides matching TRBD1. V dropped 5 bases and J dropped 8; count of bases not matched to a gene: 5. The CDR3 sequence is 13 residues long. Germline V gene sequence: CDR1 PRHDT, CDR2 FYEKMQ (reference sequence).

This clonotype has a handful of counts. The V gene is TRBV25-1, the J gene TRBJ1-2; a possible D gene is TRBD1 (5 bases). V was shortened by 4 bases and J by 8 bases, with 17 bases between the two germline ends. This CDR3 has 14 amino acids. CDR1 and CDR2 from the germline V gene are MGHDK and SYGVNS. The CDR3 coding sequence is TGTGCCAGCAGTGGCGACGGGACTCTGGGAGGCTACACCTTC. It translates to CASSGDGTLGGYTF.

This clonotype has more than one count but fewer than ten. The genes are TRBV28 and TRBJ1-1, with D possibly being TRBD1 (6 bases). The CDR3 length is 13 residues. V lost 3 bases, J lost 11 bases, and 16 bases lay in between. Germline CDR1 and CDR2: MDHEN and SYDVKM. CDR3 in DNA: TGTGCCAGCAGTTTTTCGGGGGCTAGGGGCGCTTTCTTT. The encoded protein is CASSFSGARGAFF.

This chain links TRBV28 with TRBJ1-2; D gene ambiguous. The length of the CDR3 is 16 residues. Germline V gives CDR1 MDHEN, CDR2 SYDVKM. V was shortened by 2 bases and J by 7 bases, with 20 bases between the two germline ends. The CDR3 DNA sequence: TGTGCCAGCAGTTTAACTGAGCAGAAGTTACGGGGTGGCTACACCTTC. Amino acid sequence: CASSLTEQKLRGGYTF.

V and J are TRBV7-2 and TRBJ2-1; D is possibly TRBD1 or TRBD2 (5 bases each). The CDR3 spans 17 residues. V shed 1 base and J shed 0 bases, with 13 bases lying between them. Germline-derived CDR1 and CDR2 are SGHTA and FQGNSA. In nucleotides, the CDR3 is TGTGCCAGCAGCTTAGAGCCGGGAAGGGGCTCCTACAATGAGCAGTTCTTC. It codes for CASSLEPGRGSYNEQFF.

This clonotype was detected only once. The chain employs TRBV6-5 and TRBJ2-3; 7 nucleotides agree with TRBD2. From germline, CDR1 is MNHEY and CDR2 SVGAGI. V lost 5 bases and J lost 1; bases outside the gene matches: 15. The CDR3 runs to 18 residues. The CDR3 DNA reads TGTGCCAGCAGTCACGGACTAGTACAGAGTTGGGGCACAGATACGCAGTATTTT. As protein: CASSHGLVQSWGTDTQYF.

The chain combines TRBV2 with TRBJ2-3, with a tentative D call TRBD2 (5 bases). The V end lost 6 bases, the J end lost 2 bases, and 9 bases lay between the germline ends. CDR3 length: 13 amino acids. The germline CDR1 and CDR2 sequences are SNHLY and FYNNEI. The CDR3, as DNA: TGTGCCAGCAGAACGGACTCCACAGATACGCAGTATTTT. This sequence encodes CASRTDSTDTQYF. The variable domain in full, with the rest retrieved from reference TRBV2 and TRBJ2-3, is EPEVTQTPSHQVTQMGQEVILRCVPISNHLYFYWYRQILGQKVEFLVSFYNNEISEKSEIFDDQFSVERPDGSNFTLKIRSTKLEDSAMYFCASRTDSTDTQYFGPGTRLTVL.

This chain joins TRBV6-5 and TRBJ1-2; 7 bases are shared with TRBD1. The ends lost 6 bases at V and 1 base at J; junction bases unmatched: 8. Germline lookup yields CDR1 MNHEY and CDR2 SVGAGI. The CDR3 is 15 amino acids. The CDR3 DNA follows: TGTGCCAGCAGCACCCGGGACAGCCTTAACTATGGCTACACCTTC. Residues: CASSTRDSLNYGYTF.